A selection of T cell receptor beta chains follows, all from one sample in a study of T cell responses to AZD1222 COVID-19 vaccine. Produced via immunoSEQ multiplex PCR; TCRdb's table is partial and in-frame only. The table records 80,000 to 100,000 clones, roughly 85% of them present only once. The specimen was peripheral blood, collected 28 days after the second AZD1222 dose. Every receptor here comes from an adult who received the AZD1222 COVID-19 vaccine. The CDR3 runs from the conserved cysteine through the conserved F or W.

CDR3 protein: CASSITGSNQPQHF; J gene: TRBJ1-5; V gene: TRBV19
CDR3 protein: CASSTPWGTEAFF; J gene: TRBJ1-1; V gene: TRBV6-5
CDR3 protein: CASRPGTRYEQYF; J gene: TRBJ2-7; V gene: TRBV28
CDR3 protein: CATSDFGIGSTDTQYF; J gene: TRBJ2-3; V gene: TRBV24-1
CDR3 protein: CASSERDGEKLFF; J gene: TRBJ1-4; V gene: TRBV4-1
CDR3 protein: CASSGRDNSPLHF; J gene: TRBJ1-6; V gene: TRBV2
CDR3 protein: CASSSPTGSGYTEAFF; J gene: TRBJ1-1; V gene: TRBV27
CDR3 protein: CALGGSTLNYGYTF; J gene: TRBJ1-2; V gene: TRBV30
CDR3 protein: CSASWQGTGNTIYF; J gene: TRBJ1-3; V gene: TRBV20-1
CDR3 protein: CASSLAYRGVAGTGELFF; J gene: TRBJ2-2; V gene: TRBV11-2
CDR3 protein: CASSPSGFNYGYTF; J gene: TRBJ1-2; V gene: TRBV5-1
CDR3 protein: CASSFDSETEAFF; J gene: TRBJ1-1; V gene: TRBV11-3
CDR3 protein: CASSVGGTQETQYF; J gene: TRBJ2-5; V gene: TRBV9
CDR3 protein: CASSLLLNQPQHF; J gene: TRBJ1-5; V gene: TRBV28
CDR3 protein: CASSGGGGARSPLHF; J gene: TRBJ1-6; V gene: TRBV19
CDR3 protein: CASSLTGGATGELFF; J gene: TRBJ2-2; V gene: TRBV7-2
CDR3 protein: CSASGPTHYNEQFF; J gene: TRBJ2-1; V gene: TRBV20-1
CDR3 protein: CASSPRDKPISGANVLTF; J gene: TRBJ2-6; V gene: TRBV19
CDR3 protein: CASSQAHDRQETQYF; J gene: TRBJ2-5; V gene: TRBV3-1/TRBV3-2
CDR3 protein: CASTLGPGEDTQYF; J gene: TRBJ2-3; V gene: TRBV2
CDR3 protein: CASSYSGTGYNSPLHF; J gene: TRBJ1-6; V gene: TRBV6-5
CDR3 protein: CASSDPYRRGLSSYEQYF; J gene: TRBJ2-7; V gene: TRBV2
CDR3 protein: CASSLTGTVSYEQYF; J gene: TRBJ2-7; V gene: TRBV5-1
CDR3 protein: CASSQDESGTGANTGELFF; J gene: TRBJ2-2; V gene: TRBV4-3
CDR3 protein: CASSDIYRGAGQPQHF; J gene: TRBJ1-5; V gene: TRBV2
CDR3 protein: CASSSREASYGYTF; J gene: TRBJ1-2; V gene: TRBV5-6
CDR3 protein: CASSQNHQPQHF; J gene: TRBJ1-5; V gene: TRBV3-1/TRBV3-2
CDR3 protein: CASSTSKNTEAFF; J gene: TRBJ1-1; V gene: TRBV19
CDR3 protein: CASDKGLAKNIQYF; J gene: TRBJ2-4; V gene: TRBV5-8
CDR3 protein: CASSLQGALGGYTF; J gene: TRBJ1-2; V gene: TRBV7-6
CDR3 protein: CASSPPSFPGGGEAFF; J gene: TRBJ1-1; V gene: TRBV18
CDR3 protein: CASSRAAHYNSPLHF; J gene: TRBJ1-6; V gene: TRBV6-2/TRBV6-3
CDR3 protein: CASSDRDRRNYGYTF; J gene: TRBJ1-2; V gene: TRBV6-6
CDR3 protein: CASSLTGTYEQYF; J gene: TRBJ2-7; V gene: TRBV5-6
CDR3 protein: CASSFSGGPGNEQFF; J gene: TRBJ2-1; V gene: TRBV11-3
CDR3 protein: CASSTQDPRDPLHF; J gene: TRBJ1-6; V gene: TRBV6-5
CDR3 protein: CASSPYTDTQYF; J gene: TRBJ2-3; V gene: TRBV7-2
CDR3 protein: CASIPGTGPGELFF; J gene: TRBJ2-2; V gene: TRBV28
CDR3 protein: CAWTLANEQFF; J gene: TRBJ2-1; V gene: TRBV30
CDR3 protein: CASSIDRTYGYTF; J gene: TRBJ1-2; V gene: TRBV19
CDR3 protein: CASSLGGQGAFGYTF; J gene: TRBJ1-2; V gene: TRBV7-6
CDR3 protein: CASSEGDNQPQHF; J gene: TRBJ1-5; V gene: TRBV5-1
CDR3 protein: CASRPPPNTGELFF; J gene: TRBJ2-2; V gene: TRBV7-2
CDR3 protein: CATSREKGNYEQYF; J gene: TRBJ2-7; V gene: TRBV15